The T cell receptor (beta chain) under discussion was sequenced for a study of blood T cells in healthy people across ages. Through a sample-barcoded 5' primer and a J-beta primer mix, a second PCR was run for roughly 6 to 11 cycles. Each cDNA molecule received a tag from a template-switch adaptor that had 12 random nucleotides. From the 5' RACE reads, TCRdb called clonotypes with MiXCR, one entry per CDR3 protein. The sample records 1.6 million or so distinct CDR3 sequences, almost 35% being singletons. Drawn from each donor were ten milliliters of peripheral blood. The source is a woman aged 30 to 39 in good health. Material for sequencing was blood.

CDR3 in DNA: TGTGCCGCGCGGACTAGCGACAGTGACGAGCAGTACTTC. Translating gives CAARTSDSDEQYF. The chain uses TRBV10-3 and TRBJ2-7; 9 positions match TRBD2. Germline V gives CDR1 ENHRY, CDR2 SYGVKD. Trimming took 11 bases from V and 5 from J; bases not matched to a gene: 10. The CDR3 sequence is 13 residues long.